The clone carrying this T cell receptor beta chain was detected only a few times. Its specificity is unknown. The sample belongs to a study of radiotherapy plus CTLA-4 blockade in lung cancer. Study at large: Among patients, 15% to 20% showed objective responses, and over 30% had disease control.

Study outcomes and limitations: Dynamics of early blood T cell clones, together with interferon-beta, were reportedly the best predictors of response. Blood saw expansion of tumor-derived TCR clones after radiotherapy plus ipilimumab.

The study gave focal radiation plus ipilimumab CTLA-4 blockade to patients with chemo-refractory metastatic non-small-cell lung cancer. Sequencing used immunoSEQ multiplex PCR; TCRdb keeps in-frame clones, though not all of them. Here the sample spans roughly 120,000 clones, 65% to 85% being singletons. The CDR3 runs 13 residues. Trimming removed 3 bases from V and 4 bases from J, with 11 bases in between. CDR1 is SGHRS, CDR2 YFSETQ, per germline. Sequencing used peripheral blood, obtained from a patient treated with radiotherapy plus ipilimumab. This receptor was taken from a human donor with non-small cell lung cancer who had a partial response to radiotherapy plus ipilimumab. The chain recombines TRBV5-1 with TRBJ2-7; maybe TRBD1 (5 bases). CDR3 sequence: CASSSAGRYEQYF. In DNA, the CDR3 is TGCGCCAGCAGCTCGGCAGGGCGATACGAGCAGTACTTC.